These T cell receptor beta chains were read from a single sample in a study of CD8 T cells in Susac syndrome. Using its own MiXCR run on the immunoSEQ multiplex PCR reads, TCRdb lists one record per CDR3 protein. The sample has 110,000 or so distinct CDR3 sequences; 90% to 95% are singletons. The sequencing sample was made of CD4+ T cells from PBMCs. The source of these receptors is a human donor with multiple sclerosis. The conserved cysteine and the conserved F or W are not part of the CDR3 here.

v_call cdr3_aa
TRBV12-3/TRBV12-4 ASSKESNYGYT
TRBV12-3/TRBV12-4 ATSGGQGYTIY
TRBV28 ASSPPGGSGYT
TRBV12-3/TRBV12-4 ASSFLEGRANTGELF
TRBV24-1 ATSDPGANVLT
TRBV6-2/TRBV6-3 AAATGDNHEQY
TRBV19 ASSARGQGGSGANVLT
TRBV20-1 SARMPVRTYNEQF
TRBV3-1 ASSQGWSGETQY
TRBV7-9 ASSLAAQPQH
TRBV7-7 ASSRMSSTGNTEAF
TRBV30 AWSEQGGQPQH
TRBV2 ASSEITTGRHGYT
TRBV6-5 ASSYRQGVSSYEQY
TRBV24-1 ATSGRSGYT
TRBV7-2 ASSFRTALRTEAF
TRBV7-7 ASSLWQGSSYNEQF
TRBV12-3/TRBV12-4 ASTTANQPQH
TRBV11-1 ASSLAGLQDTQY
TRBV11-2 ASSLKGTADQPQH
TRBV25-1 ASSPGTSGYGYT
TRBV23-1 ASVPGGDYGYT
TRBV19 ASSIFNLGNEQF
TRBV7-9 ASSLNQGAGEKLF
TRBV12-3/TRBV12-4 ASRGTATEAF
TRBV7-9 ASSLRDNEQF
TRBV4-3 ASSQAIPGKLF
TRBV30 AWRFKSTGELF
TRBV28 ASSISSWDKNTEAF
TRBV12-3/TRBV12-4 ASSPSRDRGRVRNTEAF
TRBV28 ASSGQGINNQPQH
TRBV5-5 ASTPGDITSPLH
TRBV19 ASSPLQGANSNEKLF
TRBV29-1 SVEDYGQGTNIQY
TRBV7-2 ASSLDRKETQY
TRBV25-1 ASSEVVETQY
TRBV3-1 ASSQGHETDTQY
TRBV25-1 ASSESGTGTAGELF
TRBV4-2 ASTRFQQGDEQY
TRBV4-1 ASSPHSRQAGANVLT
TRBV6-1 ASRATRITGNSPLH
TRBV6-1 ASSVQGGTTEAF
TRBV12-3/TRBV12-4 ASSDDRGDTEAF
TRBV19 ASSKRSEGANVLT
TRBV7-2 ASTSSYNSPLH
TRBV2 ASSEIRGPNTEVF